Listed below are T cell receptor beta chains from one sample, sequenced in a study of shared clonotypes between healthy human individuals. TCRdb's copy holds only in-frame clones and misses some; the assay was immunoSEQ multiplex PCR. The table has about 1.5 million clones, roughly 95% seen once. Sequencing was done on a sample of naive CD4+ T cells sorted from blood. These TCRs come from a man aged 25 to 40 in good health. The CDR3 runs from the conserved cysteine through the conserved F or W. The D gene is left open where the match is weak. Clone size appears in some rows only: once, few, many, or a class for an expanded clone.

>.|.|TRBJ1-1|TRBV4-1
TGCGCCAGCAGCCTCTTAATGGTTGAGGGGAACACTGAAGCTTTCTTT
CASSLLMVEGNTEAFF
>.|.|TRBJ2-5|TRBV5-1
TGCGCCAGTCGACAGGACCAAGAGACCCAGTACTTC
CASRQDQETQYF
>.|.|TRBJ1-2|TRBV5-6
TGTGCCAGCAGCTTGGATCCGCCCAATTTAGCTGATGGCTACACCTTC
CASSLDPPNLADGYTF
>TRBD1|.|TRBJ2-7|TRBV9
TGTGCCAGCAGCGTAGAGGGACAGGGAGGTAAAGTCTACTTC
CASSVEGQGGKVYF
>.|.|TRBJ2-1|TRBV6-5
TGTGCCAGCAGCCGTACCGGGAGTGAGCAGTTCTTC
CASSRTGSEQFF
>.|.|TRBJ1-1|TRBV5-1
TGCGCCAGCAGCTTGGGGGCGAACACTGAAGCTTTCTTT
CASSLGANTEAFF
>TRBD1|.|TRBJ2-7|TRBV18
TGTGCCAGCTCAGCCCGCCCTTGGATGACGGGACAGGGATCTTGGGGCAGCTCCTACGAGCAGTACTTC
CASSARPWMTGQGSWGSSYEQYF
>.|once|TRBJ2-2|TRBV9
TGTGCCAGCAGCGCCACAGTGAACACCGGGGAGCTGTTTTTT
CASSATVNTGELFF
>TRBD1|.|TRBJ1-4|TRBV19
TGTGCCAGCCAGGACAGGGGGCGCGGTGAGACGATGTTTTTT
CASQDRGRGETMFF
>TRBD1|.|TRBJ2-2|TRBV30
TGTGCCTGGAGTGTACTCGGACAGGGGTCCCGCACCGGGGAGCTGTTTTTT
CAWSVLGQGSRTGELFF
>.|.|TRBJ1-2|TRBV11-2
TGTGCCAGCAGCTCGGTTGTGGGGGCTAATGGCTACACCTTC
CASSSVVGANGYTF
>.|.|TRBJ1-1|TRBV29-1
TGCAGCGTACAGAGACCCTTGAACACTGAAGCTTTCTTT
CSVQRPLNTEAFF
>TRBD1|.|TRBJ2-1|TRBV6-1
TGTGCCAGCAGTGCACTACAGGGGGCTGGTGAGCAGTTCTTC
CASSALQGAGEQFF
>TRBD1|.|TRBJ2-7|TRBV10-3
TGTGCAATCTGGGACAGGGGATCCTACGAGCAGTACTTC
CAIWDRGSYEQYF
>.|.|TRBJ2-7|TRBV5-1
TGCGCCAGCAGCCCGATGGTCTTTCTAGCGAAAACCTACGAGCAGTACTTC
CASSPMVFLAKTYEQYF
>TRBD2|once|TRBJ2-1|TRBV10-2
TGCGCCAGCAGCCCGGGACTAGGTTACAATGAGCAGTTCTTC
CASSPGLGYNEQFF
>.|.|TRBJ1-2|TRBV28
TGTGCCAGCAGTCTAACCCCGGGTAGGGTGAAAGGCTACACCTTC
CASSLTPGRVKGYTF